This paragraph covers one T cell receptor beta chain sequence. What it binds is not known. The record originates from a study of T cells after posttransplantation cyclophosphamide. The CDR3 totals 14 residues. Germline V gives CDR1 SGHDT, CDR2 YYEEEE. V was trimmed by 1 base and J by 9 bases, leaving 17 bases between them. Busulfan-fludarabine conditioning, marrow transplant, and cyclophosphamide on days +3 and +4 were administered. Profiled with immunoSEQ multiplex PCR; TCRdb holds only in-frame clones, not every one. This sample has under 25,000 clones; 65% to 75% occur once, and the top ten carry 27%. Findings and caveats of the study: Tissue-infiltrating T cells from skin or gut overlapped little with blood T cells. Later blood repertoires were often dominated by clones from the donor CD8+ memory compartment.

The source is a male patient aged 30 to 39 who received an allogeneic stem cell transplant from a related donor, was CMV-positive, and had acute GVHD only. Certain T cells may be donor cells from the graft. This specimen was PBMCs, taken after an allogeneic stem cell transplant with post-transplant cyclophosphamide. This sequence joins TRBV5-6 and TRBJ2-7, with D perhaps TRBD1 (6 bases). The CDR3 spells CASSLNRAKVGQYF. CDR3 DNA: TGTGCCAGCAGCTTGAACAGGGCAAAAGTCGGGCAGTACTTC.